This entry describes one T cell receptor (beta chain). The antigen it recognizes is unknown. The final CDR3 position lacks the conserved phenylalanine or tryptophan, pointing to a likely read error. CDR1 and CDR2, per the germline V gene, are SGHRS and YFSETQ. Relative to germline, V is 2 bases shorter and J is 5 bases shorter, with 11 bases between their ends. 13 amino acids form the CDR3, both terminal residues included. CDR3 DNA only is kept here, 39 bases in frame from base 1. A patient counted as having stable Graves' hyperthyroidism if no progression to ophthalmopathy occurred over 18 months of follow-up. Hyperthyroidism patients were newly diagnosed, with disease duration under 2 months, and aged 18 to 65 years. The study excluded patients with uncontrolled infections, other autoimmune diseases, pregnancy or lactation. Diagnoses were based on clinical symptoms, serum thyroxine and TRAb, thyroid ultrasound and orbital computed tomography. Trizol reagent was used to extract total RNA, and RNA quality was then checked on an Agilent 2100 Bioanalyzer.

The TCR beta CDR3 regions were amplified from the RNA transcripts. A first-round RT-PCR of the TCR CDR3 used the HTBI primer set with the Qiagen OneStep RT-PCR kit. The libraries were constructed in a second round of multiplex PCR and then size-selected and purified. The libraries were sequenced on an Illumina HiSeq2000 using paired-end 100 bp reads. In the paper's pipeline: Raw data were processed with SOAPnuke, discarding reads with adapters, uncalled bases, mean Phred below 15, or no exact constant-primer or identifier match. COPE v1.2.5 was used to merge the high-quality paired reads, and each unique nucleotide sequence was defined as a clonotype. MiTCR v1.1 was used to align clonotypes to the IMGT TRBV, TRBD and TRBJ reference segments. Analysis was restricted to V-J combinations with a frequency above 0.0001, which covered about 99% of repertoires. A TCS score was defined as the ratio between F50 (clonal expansion) and ExV (chaos), using BLOSUM62-based TCRdist between CDR3 peptides within each V-J. Welch's t-statistics and random forest reduced around 520 V-J features to 10 to 15, which were used in a naive Bayes classifier (R e1071). The similarity between thyroid and blood repertoires was quantified using the Morisita-Horn index. In-frame beta chains were kept once TCRdb had trimmed the public reads at Q25 with fastp and called clones with MiXCR. Each CDR3 protein gets just one entry, which takes the most common genes and DNA from the rows behind it. The V and J calls come from TCRdb's annotation, not from the publication. The sample table records 500,000 to 750,000 distinct CDR3 sequences; under 60% of these occur just once. 7.5% to 8.5% of the sample comes from the top ten.

The sample originates from a study of T cells in Graves' hyperthyroidism and ophthalmopathy (dated by TCRdb to between 2018 and 2021). Turning to the overall study: To identify distinguishing TCR V-J signatures, a discovery cohort of about 95 patients was used, comprising some 45 with Graves' ophthalmopathy and some 57 with stable Graves' hyperthyroidism. Prospective prediction of ophthalmopathy was tested in an independent validation cohort consisting of fewer than 20 hyperthyroidism patients and 17 patients who later progressed to ophthalmopathy. In addition, the study compared T-cell repertoires in thyroid tissue and in blood from roughly 6 Graves' hyperthyroidism patients. The 100 discovery patients were randomly split 7:3 into training and test sets. According to the paper, TCR Vbeta CDR3 sequencing was carried out on around 140 peripheral blood samples, which came from approximately 41 ophthalmopathy, 75 to 80 hyperthyroidism and roughly 17 progressor patients. Following sampling, methimazole starting at 30 mg daily was given to hyperthyroidism patients, and high-dose intravenous methylprednisolone was given to ophthalmopathy patients. General conclusions and limits of the study: Sample size was not statistically predetermined, and blinding of investigators to group allocation was not performed. Most expanded thyroid clonotypes (frequency above 0.001) were also found in blood, which suggests that blood repertoires may mirror thyroid immune responses. A 13 V-J signature model separated ophthalmopathy from stable hyperthyroidism, with 87.88% sensitivity and 81.08% specificity in cross-validation and 80%/75% in testing. In validation, progression to ophthalmopathy was predicted by the model with about 70% sensitivity and roughly 76% specificity, a median of roughly six months before onset.

This clonotype was obtained from a woman aged 18 to 35 with Graves' hyperthyroidism. The source material was peripheral blood or thyroid tissue (not recorded which). This chain joins TRBV5-1 to TRBJ2-7; the D gene cannot be resolved reliably. The CDR3 amino acid sequence is: CASSLLTQNEQYL. The DNA sequence is as follows: TGCGCCAGCAGCTTATTAACACAAAACGAGCAGTACCTC.